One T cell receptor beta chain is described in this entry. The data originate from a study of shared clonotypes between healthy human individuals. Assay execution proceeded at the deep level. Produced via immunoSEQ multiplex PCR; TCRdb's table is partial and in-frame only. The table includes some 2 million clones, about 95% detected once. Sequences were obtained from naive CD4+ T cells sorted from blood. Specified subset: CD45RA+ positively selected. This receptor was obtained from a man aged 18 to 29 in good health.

The CDR3 DNA reads TGTGCCAGCAGCTTCCGGGACAGGGTTAGCTATGGCTACACCTTC. The encoded protein is CASSFRDRVSYGYTF. The rearrangement uses TRBV5-6 and TRBJ1-2; 9 bases align to TRBD1. Germline values: CDR1 SGHDT, CDR2 YYEEEE. The ends lost 2 bases at V and 4 bases at J; junction bases unmatched: 6. The CDR3 extends over 15 amino acids.